This TCR beta chain appears in the sequencing data of a study of CD8 T cells in Susac syndrome. Sequencing of TCR beta, carried out with a high-throughput approach, was applied to CD8+ and CD4+ T cells from the blood. A few counts support this clonotype. RNA totalling about 0.5 to 1 ug underwent reverse transcription with random hexamers. Multiplex PCR with immunoSEQ amplified the TCR beta CDR3 across 54 Vbeta and 13 Jbeta. MiXCR, run by TCRdb on the immunoSEQ multiplex PCR reads, gives a single entry per CDR3 protein. Among some 170,000 distinct CDR3 sequences listed, about 95% were seen once. Source material: CD4+ T cells from PBMCs. This TCR was sampled from a human donor in good health.

This CDR3 reads CASSSGGGQPQHF. The DNA for the CDR3 is TGTGCCAGCAGCTCCGGTGGGGGTCAGCCCCAGCATTTT. The chain joins TRBV7-2 to TRBJ1-5, with a weak D call TRBD1 (5 bases). CDR3 length: 13 residues. The germline V and J ends were trimmed by 4 bases and 6 bases, with 10 bases remaining between them. Per the germline V gene, CDR1 is SGHTA and CDR2 is FQGNSA.